This T cell receptor (beta chain) was retrieved from a study of T cells in Graves' hyperthyroidism and ophthalmopathy. It was RNA transcripts that yielded the amplified TCR beta CDR3 regions. HTBI primers were the set used in a first-round RT-PCR of the TCR CDR3. TCRdb analysed the multiplex PCR reads with MiXCR anew, one entry per CDR3 protein. The table has some 510,000 distinct CDR3 sequences, more than 45% seen once. The germline CDR1 and CDR2 sequences are SGHRS and YFSETQ. V lost 4 bases and J lost 4, with 11 bases in between. CDR3 length equals 14 residues. This clonotype showed up just a few times.

Sequencing used peripheral blood or thyroid tissue (not recorded which). The source of this sequence is a woman under 30 with Graves' hyperthyroidism. The chain joins TRBV5-1 to TRBJ1-4, with D tentatively TRBD1 (6 bases). CDR3 sequence: CASSRTAINEKLFF. The CDR3 region has the DNA TGCGCCAGCAGCCGGACAGCGATTAATGAAAAACTGTTTTTT.